This section outlines one T cell receptor (beta chain) sequence together with its context. Antigen unknown. The entry originates in a study of post-analysis software for immune sequencing data. About the study: In terms of disease course, relapsing-remitting, secondary progressive and progressive-relapsing multiple sclerosis were included.

Unique molecular identifiers had been added to the TCR beta cDNA libraries. TCRdb re-called the PCR reads through MiXCR, storing one row per CDR3 protein. The repertoire holds about 620,000 distinct CDR3 sequences, with about 40% as singletons. Findings and caveats of the study: Those with multiple sclerosis, the patient group, showed significantly lower normalized Chao1 diversity than controls. The F measure placed samples prepared in the same batch into strongly shared clusters.

Sequencing was carried out using blood. The TCR sequence derives from a girl between 5 and 17 years old with multiple sclerosis.

CDR3 sequence reads: CASSQEGGAVATQYF. The CDR3, as DNA: TGCGCCAGCAGCCAAGAAGGGGGGGCAGTAGCTACGCAGTATTTT. This sequence joins TRBV4-1 and TRBJ2-3; maybe TRBD2 (7 bases). V lost 0 bases and J 8 bases, leaving 15 bases between the germline ends. The V gene's germline CDR1 is MGHRA and CDR2 YSYEKL. The CDR3 totals 15 residues.